These T cell receptor beta chains were read from a single sample in a study of PD-1 blockade in classical Hodgkin lymphoma. Clones were read by immunoSEQ multiplex PCR, and TCRdb kept only the in-frame ones, dropping some. The sample carries more than 20,000 clones, about 86% recorded once. The sample here was peripheral blood mononuclear cells (PBMCs), taken before the fourth cycle of nivolumab. The source of these receptors is a human donor with classical Hodgkin lymphoma. Each CDR3 is given with its conserved first and last residue. Fields, in order: J gene, clone size, V gene, D gene, CDR3 protein, CDR3 DNA. The D gene is left open where the match is weak. Clone size is given for some rows only: seen once, a few or many times, or a class if the clone is expanded.

TRBJ2-7 | - | TRBV28 | - | CASSSYYEQYF | TGTGCCAGCAGTTCCTACTACGAGCAGTACTTC
TRBJ2-1 | - | TRBV13 | - | CASSLRGSFYNEQFF | TGTGCCAGCAGCTTACGAGGGAGCTTCTACAATGAGCAGTTCTTC
TRBJ1-2 | - | TRBV27 | - | CASSPLHRDEGYTF | TGTGCCAGCAGTCCACTACACAGGGACGAAGGCTACACCTTC
TRBJ2-7 | - | TRBV6-6 | TRBD1 | CASSFGTGTYEQYF | TGTGCCAGCAGTTTTGGGACAGGGACCTACGAGCAGTACTTC
TRBJ1-2 | medium-sized | TRBV30 | - | CAWSLTRSHGYTF | TGTGCCTGGAGCCTTACCCGCTCCCATGGCTACACCTTC
TRBJ2-1 | - | TRBV2 | - | CASGTHNEQFF | TGTGCCAGCGGGACCCACAATGAGCAGTTCTTC
TRBJ2-5 | - | TRBV7-6 | - | CASRSVGTQYF | TGTGCCAGCAGGAGCGTTGGGACCCAGTACTTC
TRBJ2-6 | - | TRBV9 | - | CASSVGGRTYSGANVLTF | TGTGCCAGCAGCGTAGGGGGGCGGACCTACTCTGGGGCCAACGTCCTGACTTTC
TRBJ1-5 | few | TRBV2 | - | CASRGDLGEPQHF | TGTGCCAGCAGGGGCGACTTGGGGGAGCCCCAGCATTTT
TRBJ1-6 | once | TRBV7-6 | - | CASSLEVTSPLHF | TGTGCCAGCAGCTTAGAAGTGACTTCACCCCTCCACTTT
TRBJ1-1 | - | TRBV9 | - | CASSVGMNTEAFF | TGTGCCAGCAGCGTGGGTATGAACACTGAAGCTTTCTTT